This T cell receptor beta chain was sequenced during a study of blood T cell repertoires in COVID-19. Sequencing used immunoSEQ multiplex PCR; TCRdb keeps in-frame clones, though not all of them. Of 35,000 to 50,000 clones in the sample, approximately 90% were seen once. The CDR3 is 17 amino acids. The trim removed 0 bases at V and 2 bases at J, leaving 5 bases unmatched. Germline CDR1 and CDR2: SGHDT and YYEEEE. The sequencing sample was made of peripheral blood. The TCR comes from a woman in her thirties in a cohort sampled during active COVID-19. The chain uses TRBV5-6 and TRBJ1-5; TRBD1 aligns across 10 bases. DNA for the CDR3: TGTGCCAGCAGCTTGGGGACAGGGGGACAGGGCAATCAGCCCCAGCATTTT. As protein: CASSLGTGGQGNQPQHF.